The entry below describes one T cell receptor (beta chain). This clone may be a read error of a much larger clone one base away. The identical CDR3 is also encoded by other nucleotide sequences in the sample. These data come from a study of blood T cell repertoires in COVID-19. Germline CDR1 SGHRS, CDR2 YFSETQ. J gave up 1 base and V 4 bases, and 2 bases lay outside the gene matches. The CDR3 spans 14 residues. As originally analysed: Amplification from reference gene primers served as the basis for estimated nucleated cell counts. Assay used: immunoSEQ multiplex PCR; TCRdb lists only in-frame clones, some missing. Clone size and the V and J calls come from that table; the DNA yielded D and trimming. The sample lists some 100,000 clones, about 85% occurring once.

The sequenced material came from peripheral blood. The chain employs TRBV5-1 and TRBJ1-1; TRBD1 aligns across 9 bases. This TCR was sampled from a man over 45 with active or convalescent COVID-19. Here the CDR3 reads CASSPGQGNTEAFF. The CDR3 DNA sequence: TGCGCCAGCAGCCCGGGACAGGGGAACACTGAAGCTTTCTTT.